This TCR beta chain came from a study of blood T cell repertoires in COVID-19. V dropped 4 bases and J dropped 3; count of bases not matched to a gene: 5. This CDR3 spans 15 amino acids. CDR1 and CDR2 from the germline V gene are SGHRS and YFSETQ. Original processing methods: Reference gene primer amplification gave estimated nucleated cell counts. Produced via immunoSEQ multiplex PCR; TCRdb's table is partial and in-frame only. The D gene and trimming were derived from the DNA, and the V and J assignments and clone size from that table. Here the sample spans 250,000 to 300,000 clones, roughly 85% being singletons.

The clonotype was recovered from a man between 60 and 70 years old who had recovered from COVID-19. Sequenced: peripheral blood. This sequence joins TRBV5-1 and TRBJ1-4; TRBD1 aligns across 8 bases. CDR3 amino acids: CASSRDRGPNEKLFF. CDR3 sequence (DNA): TGCGCCAGCAGCAGAGACAGGGGCCCTAATGAAAAACTGTTTTTT. Combining the CDR3 with reference TRBV5-1 and TRBJ1-4 gives the whole variable domain KAGVTQTPRYLIKTRGQQVTLSCSPISGHRSVSWYQQTPGQGLQFLFEYFSETQRNKGNFPGRFSGRQFSNSRSEMNVSTLELGDSALYLCASSRDRGPNEKLFFGSGTQLSVL.